One sample yielded the 21 T cell receptor beta chains listed below, sequenced in a study of technical replicates of blood from several donors. The method was immunoSEQ multiplex PCR; TCRdb's version includes in-frame clones alone and lacks a portion of them. Of approximately 81,000 clones in the sample, approximately 96% were seen once. The material sequenced was T cells isolated from PBMCs. These receptors came from a human donor in good health.

V and J are TRBV2 and TRBJ1-2; TRBD1 matches 9 bases. The CDR3 is 17 residues long. CDR1 is SNHLY and CDR2 is FYNNEI in the germline V gene. The trim removed 10 bases at V and 0 bases at J, leaving 15 bases unmatched. The DNA for the CDR3 is TGTGCCATCCCGACAGGGGGACAGCTCATAGCTAACTATGGCTACACCTTC. Protein: CAIPTGGQLIANYGYTF.

The rearrangement uses TRBV9 and TRBJ1-5, with D maybe TRBD1 (5 bases). Trimming cost V 3 bases and J 0 bases, with 13 bases left between them. The CDR3 extends over 16 amino acids. Germline values: CDR1 SGDLS, CDR2 YYNGEE. The CDR3 DNA follows: TGTGCCAGCAGCGCCACAGGATCAAGTAGCAATCAGCCCCAGCATTTT. Residues: CASSATGSSSNQPQHF.

The chain links TRBV7-9 to TRBJ2-3; TRBD1 matches 10 bases. Germline V gene data show CDR1 as SEHNR and CDR2 as FQNEAQ (reference sequence). The J segment lost 4 bases and the V segment lost 5 bases, leaving 15 bases of the junction unmatched. There are 18 residues in the CDR3. The CDR3 here is CASSLIWAGTGAPDTQYF. In DNA, the CDR3 is TGTGCCAGCAGCCTAATATGGGCCGGGACAGGGGCCCCAGATACGCAGTATTTT.

The chain joins TRBV28 to TRBJ1-2; the D gene is possibly TRBD1 (5 bases). V shed 9 bases and J shed 7 bases, with 21 bases lying between them. The germline V gene encodes CDR1 MDHEN and CDR2 SYDVKM. There are 14 residues in the CDR3. CDR3: CASYFPGGGSGYTF. CDR3 coding DNA: TGTGCCAGTTATTTCCCGGGGGGAGGGAGTGGCTACACCTTC.

This clone was observed once. The CDR3 nucleotides are TGTGCCAGCAGCCGTAGACAGGGCTGGGAATTGAACACTGAAGCTTTCTTT. This sequence encodes CASSRRQGWELNTEAFF. V usage is TRBV7-2 and J usage is TRBJ1-1; 7 positions match TRBD1. CDR1 and CDR2 (germline): SGHTA, FQGNSA. With 5 bases clipped from V and 0 bases from J, the junction kept 12 bases outside the gene matches. This CDR3 spans 17 amino acids.

V gene TRBV15 combines with J gene TRBJ2-3; 15 positions agree with TRBD2. Looked up from germline, CDR1 is LNHNV and CDR2 is YYDKDF (reference sequence). V dropped 0 bases and J dropped 3; count of bases not matched to a gene: 7. This CDR3 spans 19 amino acids. In DNA form, the CDR3 reads TGTGCCACCAGCAGAGATCCTCCGGGACTAGCGGGAGGAACAGATACGCAGTATTTT. Translated: CATSRDPPGLAGGTDTQYF.

The chain carries TRBV5-1 and TRBJ1-5, with 7 nucleotides matching TRBD1. The J segment lost 5 bases and the V segment lost 2 bases, leaving 4 bases of the junction unmatched. This CDR3 comprises 14 residues. In germline, CDR1 is SGHRS, CDR2 YFSETQ. The CDR3 region has the DNA TGCGCCAGCAGCTTCGGACAGGACGATCAGCCCCAGCATTTT. Its protein is CASSFGQDDQPQHF.

The chain uses TRBV11-3 and TRBJ2-2, with 8 bases matching TRBD1. CDR1 is SGHNT, CDR2 YENEEA, per germline. Trimming at V came to 5 bases and at J to 5 bases, leaving 13 bases not matched to a gene. This CDR3 spans 17 amino acids. The CDR3 DNA reads as TGTGCCAGCAGCCTCAGACCGACAGGGGTGTTTACCGGGGAGCTGTTTTTT. This translates into CASSLRPTGVFTGELFF. Filled out from reference TRBV11-3 and TRBJ2-2, the complete variable domain reads EAGVVQSPRYKIIEKKQPVAFWCNPISGHNTLYWYLQNLGQGPELLIRYENEEAVDDSQLPKDRFSAERLKGVDSTLKIQPAELGDSAVYLCASSLRPTGVFTGELFFGEGSRLTVL.

CDR3 sequence (DNA): TGTGCCAGCTCACTAGGAGCGGCTAAAGAGACCCAGTACTTC. As protein: CASSLGAAKETQYF. The genes are TRBV18 and TRBJ2-5; D is possibly TRBD2 (5 bases). The CDR3 runs 14 residues. In germline, CDR1 is KGHSH, CDR2 LQKENI. V was clipped by 4 bases and J by 3 bases, with 12 bases between them.

The count of this clone is one. The rearrangement uses TRBV2 and TRBJ1-2, with 8 bases lining up with TRBD1. The CDR3 length is 13 residues. The V and J ends lost 6 bases and 7 bases, in that order; junction bases with no gene match: 7. Germline V gene sequence: CDR1 SNHLY, CDR2 FYNNEI. The chain's CDR3 is CASRKQGAFGYTF. Written as DNA, the CDR3 is TGTGCCAGCAGGAAGCAGGGGGCGTTTGGCTACACCTTC.

V gene TRBV30 combines with J gene TRBJ2-1; D unresolved. Germline loops: CDR1 GTSNPN, CDR2 SVGIG (reference sequence). Trimming removed 0 bases from V and 7 bases from J, with 10 bases in between. CDR3 size: 13 residues. The CDR3 DNA sequence: TGTGCCTGGAGTGTAAACCTAGAGAATGAGCAGTTCTTC. Protein: CAWSVNLENEQFF.

DNA for the CDR3: TGTGCCAGCAGTGAATGGCGGGCGGTCCAAGAGACCCAGTACTTC. Its translation is CASSEWRAVQETQYF. The J gene is TRBJ2-5, the V gene TRBV25-1; D may be TRBD2 (5 bases). V lost 1 base and J lost 1, with 10 bases in between. Germline loops: CDR1 MGHDK, CDR2 SYGVNS. The CDR3 length is 15 residues.

The chain links TRBV5-6 to TRBJ2-7; 7 bases map to TRBD2. In germline, CDR1 is SGHDT, CDR2 YYEEEE. V shed 4 bases, J shed 0 bases, and the junction held 10 bases outside the gene matches. There are 16 residues in the CDR3. The CDR3 DNA follows: TGTGCCAGCAGCAAATTCGGTACTAGCGCCTCCTACGAGCAGTACTTC. This encodes CASSKFGTSASYEQYF.

The chain joins TRBV7-9 to TRBJ1-4; TRBD1 agrees at 7 bases. The germline V gene has CDR1 SEHNR and CDR2 FQNEAQ (reference sequence). This CDR3 is built from 12 residues. V lost 9 bases and J lost 8; bases outside the gene matches: 6. The CDR3 protein is CASFTGDEKLFF. The DNA for the CDR3 is TGTGCCAGTTTTACAGGGGACGAAAAACTGTTTTTT.

The chain employs TRBV7-2 and TRBJ2-2, with D hard to call. CDR1 SGHTA and CDR2 FQGNSA come from the germline V gene. Deletions cut 1 base from V and 5 bases from J, with 8 bases between. CDR3 size: 14 residues. The CDR3 loop is CASSLVAVTGELFF. CDR3 DNA: TGTGCCAGCAGCTTAGTGGCCGTTACCGGGGAGCTGTTTTTT.

V and J are TRBV7-2 and TRBJ1-4, with D unresolved. The V and J ends lost 6 bases and 8 bases respectively, with 16 bases between them. The CDR3 has 14 residues. Germline CDR1 SGHTA, CDR2 FQGNSA. As DNA, the CDR3 is TGTGCCAGCAGACTTGCTTCCATACGAGAAAAACTGTTTTTT. It codes for CASRLASIREKLFF.

The CDR3 DNA follows: TGTGCCAGCAGCGTGGGACTAGCTAACGACGAGCAGTACTTC. As protein: CASSVGLANDEQYF. The chain is built from TRBV11-2 and TRBJ2-7; TRBD2 aligns across 9 bases. The germline CDR1 and CDR2 sequences are SGHAT and FQNNGV. The CDR3 loop spans 14 amino acids. V gave up 5 bases and J gave up 5 bases; unmatched junction bases: 7.

CDR3 DNA sequence: TGTGCCAGCAGTTTGGACAGGGTTGGATACGAGCAGTACTTC. Its protein product is CASSLDRVGYEQYF. V gene TRBV6-5 combines with J gene TRBJ2-7, with TRBD1 matching over 8 bases. Germline loops: CDR1 MNHEY, CDR2 SVGAGI. This CDR3 has 14 residues. The trim removed 4 bases at V and 4 bases at J, leaving 6 bases unmatched.

The chain links TRBV9 to TRBJ2-7; D might be TRBD1 (6 bases). This CDR3 contains 15 residues. Germline CDR1 and CDR2: SGDLS and YYNGEE. V lost 0 bases to trimming and J lost 7 bases, with 17 bases between them. This CDR3 reads CASSVGDTSSGEQYF. The CDR3 nucleotides read TGTGCCAGCAGCGTAGGGGACACCTCATCGGGGGAGCAGTACTTC. The variable domain in full, completed from reference TRBV9 and TRBJ2-7, reads DSGVTQTPKHLITATGQRVTLRCSPRSGDLSVYWYQQSLDQGLQFLIQYYNGEERAKGNILERFSAQQFPDLHSELNLSSLELGDSALYFCASSVGDTSSGEQYFGPGTRLTVT.

The V gene is TRBV28, the J gene TRBJ2-7; 9 bases are a match to TRBD1. Germline V gene data show CDR1 as MDHEN and CDR2 as SYDVKM. V was pared by 5 bases and J by 1 base, with 6 bases of the junction left unmatched. The CDR3 has 15 amino acids. CDR3 coding DNA: TGTGCCAGCAGTATATCCGGGACAGGGTCCTACGAGCAGTACTTC. It is translated as CASSISGTGSYEQYF.

The genes are TRBV5-1 and TRBJ1-1; perhaps TRBD1 as D (6 bases). Germline values: CDR1 SGHRS, CDR2 YFSETQ. This CDR3 comprises 12 residues. V was pared by 5 bases and J by 7 bases, with 12 bases between. For the CDR3, the DNA is TGCGCCAGCAGGCTGGGGGCAAATGAAGCTTTCTTT. This encodes CASRLGANEAFF.